These 26 T cell receptor beta chains share one sample of origin, sequenced in a study of blood T cell repertoires in COVID-19. Assay: immunoSEQ multiplex PCR; the TCRdb copy retains only in-frame clones and omits some. This table has 190,000 or so clones, about 85% appearing once. The sequencing sample was made of PBMCs or T cells enriched from blood (not recorded which). The source is a man aged 35 to 55 who had recovered from COVID-19.

The chain links TRBV12-3 or TRBV12-4 to TRBJ2-1; no reliable D call. The ends were cut back, 0 bases at V and 10 bases at J, with 10 bases in the middle. CDR3 length equals 13 residues. CDR3 loop: CASSLASRFEQFF. Written as DNA, the CDR3 is TGTGCCAGCAGTTTAGCGAGCAGGTTCGAGCAGTTCTTC.

The chain is built from TRBV24-1 and TRBJ2-7; 15 bases fit TRBD2. The CDR3 sequence is 18 residues long. Germline CDR1 and CDR2: KGHDR and SFDVKD. V gave up 4 bases and J gave up 0 bases; unmatched junction bases: 6. CDR3 amino acids: CATSDSGLAGGSSYEQYF. The CDR3 DNA reads TGTGCCACCAGTGACTCGGGACTAGCGGGAGGCAGCTCCTACGAGCAGTACTTC.

This chain connects TRBV6-5 to TRBJ1-2; 9 bases align to TRBD1. Germline values: CDR1 MNHEY, CDR2 SVGAGI. The CDR3 loop spans 15 amino acids. Trimming at V came to 4 bases and at J to 2 bases, leaving 5 bases not matched to a gene. The CDR3 DNA reads TGTGCCAGCAGTTCCAGTACAGGGGGCAACTATGGCTACACCTTC. Protein sequence: CASSSSTGGNYGYTF.

The CDR3 region is CASSPRTGDLSEAFF. In DNA form, the CDR3 reads TGTGCCAGCAGCCCTAGGACAGGGGATTTGTCTGAAGCTTTCTTT. V and J are TRBV3-1 (or the pseudogene TRBV3-2) and TRBJ1-1; the match to TRBD1 covers 9 bases. Germline values: CDR1 LGHDT, CDR2 YNNKEL (reference sequence). There are 15 residues in the CDR3. V dropped 4 bases and J dropped 6; count of bases not matched to a gene: 9.

This sequence joins TRBV11-3 and TRBJ2-1; 13 nucleotides match TRBD2. Unmatched junction bases numbered 12, after V lost 4 bases and J lost 12 bases. The CDR3 covers 16 residues. The germline gives CDR1 SGHNT, CDR2 YENEEA. The CDR3 protein is CASSSPGTSGMGVQFF. The CDR3 DNA is TGTGCCAGCAGCTCCCCCGGGACTAGCGGGATGGGGGTGCAGTTCTTC.

The chain links TRBV7-9 to TRBJ1-2; the D is unclear. The CDR3 runs to 14 residues. The V gene's germline CDR1 is SEHNR and CDR2 FQNEAQ (reference sequence). V was trimmed by 3 bases and J by 2 bases, leaving 10 bases between them. CDR3 sequence reads: CASSFEVLNYGYTF. The CDR3 region has the DNA TGTGCCAGCAGCTTTGAGGTACTGAACTATGGCTACACCTTC.

The rearrangement links TRBV12-3 or TRBV12-4 to TRBJ2-7; 8 bases align to TRBD2. This CDR3 spans 13 amino acids. V shed 5 bases, J shed 5 bases, and the junction held 5 bases outside the gene matches. The CDR3 coding sequence is TGTGCCAGCAGTCCCCGGACTAGCAACGAGCAGTACTTC. It yields the protein CASSPRTSNEQYF.

The CDR3 DNA reads as TGCAGCGCTTCTAAACAGCGGGAGGCTCGGGAGGGCCAGTACTTC. It yields the protein CSASKQREAREGQYF. The chain employs TRBV29-1 and TRBJ2-5, with TRBD2 matching 9 bases. The ends lost 7 bases at V and 10 bases at J; junction bases unmatched: 19. The CDR3 runs to 15 residues. Germline CDR1 reads SQVTM; CDR2 reads ANQGSEA.

The rearrangement uses TRBV24-1 and TRBJ1-1; the D is unclear. Trimming took 4 bases from V and 7 from J, leaving 6 bases between them. The CDR3 sequence is 11 residues long. Looked up from germline, CDR1 is KGHDR and CDR2 is SFDVKD. The CDR3 region is CATSEGFEAFF. The CDR3 DNA sequence: TGTGCCACCAGTGAGGGCTTTGAAGCTTTCTTT.

Here the CDR3 reads CASSPDSISYEQYF. The CDR3 nucleotides are TGTGCCAGCAGCCCAGACTCCATATCCTACGAGCAGTACTTC. The V and J genes are TRBV7-9 and TRBJ2-7, with D hard to call. V was trimmed by 5 bases and J by 1 base, leaving 12 bases between them. Per germline, CDR1 SEHNR and CDR2 FQNEAQ (reference sequence). This CDR3 contains 14 residues.

The chain combines TRBV11-2 with TRBJ2-3, with D maybe TRBD2 (5 bases). The CDR3 length is 14 residues. Looked up from germline, CDR1 is SGHAT and CDR2 is FQNNGV. Trimming cost V 3 bases and J 2 bases, with 9 bases left between them. Written as DNA, the CDR3 is TGTGCCAGCAGCTTCCAGCGGATCACAGATACGCAGTATTTT. It is translated as CASSFQRITDTQYF.

CDR3 loop: CASSLQVLAGGKVDEQYF. CDR3 nucleotides: TGTGCCAGCAGCTTGCAGGTGCTAGCGGGAGGTAAAGTGGACGAGCAGTACTTC. V and J are TRBV5-4 and TRBJ2-7; 11 positions agree with TRBD2. Germline CDR1 SGHNT, CDR2 YYREEE (reference sequence). The J segment lost 5 bases and the V segment lost 1 base, leaving 14 bases of the junction unmatched. The CDR3 runs to 18 residues. Full variable domain (remainder filled in from reference TRBV5-4 and TRBJ2-7): ETGVTQSPTHLIKTRGQQVTLRCSSQSGHNTVSWYQQALGQGPQFIFQYYREEENGRGNFPPRFSGLQFPNYSSELNVNALELDDSALYLCASSLQVLAGGKVDEQYFGPGTRLTVT.

This chain uses TRBV7-2 with TRBJ2-3, with TRBD2 identical over 10 bases. The V and J ends lost 1 base and 7 bases, in that order; junction bases with no gene match: 11. The CDR3 covers 17 residues. Germline CDR1 and CDR2: SGHTA and FQGNSA. The CDR3 here is CASSLDQREGQGNTQYF. The DNA for the CDR3 is TGTGCCAGCAGCTTAGATCAGCGGGAGGGCCAGGGAAATACGCAGTATTTT.

This clone was recorded only once. The chain joins TRBV10-3 to TRBJ2-2; possibly TRBD1 for D (5 bases). Trimming pared 5 bases from V and 7 bases from J, leaving 17 bases between. CDR3 size: 15 residues. Germline CDR1 and CDR2: ENHRY and SYGVKD. The CDR3 sequence: CAISRAGQSSGELFF. CDR3 DNA sequence: TGTGCCATCAGTCGGGCAGGGCAGAGTAGCGGGGAGCTGTTTTTT.

The CDR3 sequence is CASSQDAPGEAFF. The CDR3 DNA sequence: TGCGCCAGCAGCCAAGATGCCCCGGGGGAAGCTTTCTTT. J is TRBJ1-1 and V is TRBV4-3; no firm D call. Trimming took off 0 bases at V and 8 bases at J, with 10 bases between the two ends. CDR3 size: 13 residues. The germline gives CDR1 LGHNA, CDR2 YSLEER.

The CDR3: CASSLILAGGTGELFF. Written as DNA, the CDR3 is TGTGCCAGCAGTTTAATCTTAGCGGGAGGTACCGGGGAGCTGTTTTTT. The chain combines TRBV27 with TRBJ2-2; the match to TRBD2 covers 10 bases. CDR1 and CDR2 from the germline V gene are MNHEY and SMNVEV (reference sequence). The CDR3 is made up of 16 amino acids. V lost 2 bases and J lost 5; bases outside the gene matches: 5.

The chain employs TRBV10-3 and TRBJ1-5, with D maybe TRBD1 (5 bases). CDR1 ENHRY and CDR2 SYGVKD come from the germline V gene. The CDR3 spans 13 residues. V was shortened by 10 bases and J by 7 bases, with 17 bases between the two germline ends. CDR3 sequence reads: CATSPQGEQPQHF. DNA of the CDR3: TGTGCCACCAGCCCCCAGGGCGAACAGCCCCAGCATTTT.

This clone has just one count. The CDR3 bases are TGTGCCAGCAGCCAAGAGCTAGCGGGAGTGAAGTACTTC. This encodes CASSQELAGVKYF. This chain links TRBV3-1 (or the pseudogene TRBV3-2) with TRBJ2-7, with 10 bases matching TRBD2. The CDR3 consists of 13 residues. With V trimmed by 0 bases and J by 11 bases, 4 bases remained unmatched. Germline CDR1 reads LGHDT; CDR2 reads YNNKEL (reference sequence).

The chain combines TRBV18 with TRBJ2-7, with a tentative D call TRBD2 (6 bases). The CDR3 consists of 13 residues. V lost 3 bases and J lost 6, with 12 bases in between. From germline, CDR1 is KGHSH and CDR2 LQKENI. The CDR3 sequence is CASSPGSGGEQYF. The DNA for the CDR3 is TGTGCCAGCTCACCCGGATCCGGGGGCGAGCAGTACTTC. Based on the CDR3 plus reference TRBV18 and TRBJ2-7, the full variable domain is NAGVMQNPRHLVRRRGQEARLRCSPMKGHSHVYWYRQLPEEGLKFMVYLQKENIIDESGMPKERFSAEFPKEGPSILRIQQVVRGDSAAYFCASSPGSGGEQYFGPGTRLTVT.

This chain uses TRBV5-6 with TRBJ2-7; perhaps TRBD2 as D (5 bases). CDR3 size: 16 residues. The V gene's germline CDR1 is SGHDT and CDR2 YYEEEE. Trimming shortened V by 4 bases and J by 3 bases, and 20 bases separated the two germline ends. The CDR3 reads CASSITLGAALYEQYF. The CDR3 DNA is TGTGCCAGCAGCATTACACTTGGAGCGGCCCTCTACGAGCAGTACTTC.

In DNA form, the CDR3 reads TGTGCCAGTAATGCGGGAGGCCCCTACAATGAGCAGTTCTTC. It encodes CASNAGGPYNEQFF. V is TRBV7-6 and J is TRBJ2-1; 8 bases fit TRBD2. V was clipped by 9 bases and J by 2 bases; unmatched bases: 6. Per the germline V gene, CDR1 is SGHVS and CDR2 is FNYEAQ. This CDR3 spans 14 amino acids. Combining the CDR3 with reference TRBV7-6 and TRBJ2-1 gives the whole variable domain GAGVSQSPRYKVTKRGQDVALRCDPISGHVSLYWYRQALGQGPEFLTYFNYEAQQDKSGLPNDRFSAERPEGSISTLTIQRTEQRDSAMYRCASNAGGPYNEQFFGPGTRLTVL.

The chain recombines TRBV29-1 with TRBJ2-7; TRBD1 agrees at 9 bases. This CDR3 contains 16 residues. Germline CDR1 reads SQVTM; CDR2 reads ANQGSEA. After removal of 6 bases from V and 3 bases from J, the junction contained 15 bases not matched to a gene. This CDR3 is CSVTRPTGGFFYEQYF. In nucleotides, the CDR3 is TGCAGCGTGACCCGGCCCACAGGGGGCTTCTTCTACGAGCAGTACTTC.

This chain connects TRBV5-5 to TRBJ2-1; 11 bases align to TRBD2. The CDR3 consists of 15 residues. V gave up 3 bases and J gave up 7 bases; unmatched junction bases: 6. CDR1 is SGHKS, CDR2 YYEKEE, per germline (reference sequence). CDR3 in amino acids: CASSWGLAGGNEQFF. The CDR3 DNA sequence: TGTGCCAGCAGCTGGGGGCTAGCGGGAGGTAATGAGCAGTTCTTC.

V usage is TRBV28 and J usage is TRBJ1-6, with D perhaps TRBD1 (6 bases). The germline V gene has CDR1 MDHEN and CDR2 SYDVKM. The CDR3 sequence is 15 residues long. Trimming stripped 5 bases from V and 6 bases from J, with 14 bases between. The CDR3 sequence: CASSIDGQINSPLHF. CDR3 in DNA: TGTGCCAGCAGTATTGACGGACAGATTAATTCACCCCTCCACTTT.

This clone was detected only once. The chain carries TRBV3-1 (or the pseudogene TRBV3-2) and TRBJ1-3; D remains ambiguous. Germline V gives CDR1 LGHDT, CDR2 YNNKEL (reference sequence). The CDR3 consists of 14 residues. Trimming took off 10 bases at V and 2 bases at J, with 15 bases between the two ends. CDR3 amino acids: CAISRGAPGNTIYF. The CDR3 coding sequence is TGTGCCATCTCGCGGGGAGCTCCTGGAAACACCATATATTTT.

This sequence joins TRBV27 and TRBJ1-1; D remains ambiguous. Between the trimmed V and J ends, which lost 0 bases and 7 bases, there was a span of 9 bases. Germline assignment: CDR1 MNHEY and CDR2 SMNVEV (reference sequence). The CDR3 consists of 13 residues. CDR3 DNA: TGTGCCAGCAGTTTATCGTCGACATTTGAAGCTTTCTTT. Protein product: CASSLSSTFEAFF.